These T cell receptor beta chains were read from a single sample in a study of early T cells in non-severe SARS-CoV-2 infection. MiXCR, applied by TCRdb to the 5' RACE reads, yields one record per CDR3 protein. The sample carries around 98,000 distinct CDR3 sequences, 8% to 13% recorded once. Sequencing was performed on whole blood. These receptors were taken from an adult who was a healthcare worker with PCR-confirmed SARS-CoV-2 infection or an uninfected control (not recorded which). Each CDR3 is given with its conserved first and last residue. Fields, in order: J gene, clone size, V gene, D gene, CDR3 DNA, CDR3 protein. The D gene is left open where the match is weak. Size tells how often a clone was seen (once, few, many) or the class of an expanded clone, and some rows leave it out.

>TRBJ2-7|-|TRBV7-8|TRBD1
TGTGCCAGCAGCTTAGGAGGGACAGGGCACTACGAGCAGTACTTC
CASSLGGTGHYEQYF
>TRBJ1-2|few|TRBV6-5|TRBD1
TGTGCCAGCAGTCCGCGACAGGGGACGGGTGGCTACACCTTC
CASSPRQGTGGYTF
>TRBJ2-3|few|TRBV29-1|-
TGCAGCGCTGGGGCAGGGAGCACAGATACGCAGTATTTT
CSAGAGSTDTQYF
>TRBJ2-2|-|TRBV30|-
TGTGCCGGGGACTTACAGGGCACGAACACCGGGGAGCTGTTTTTT
CAGDLQGTNTGELFF
>TRBJ2-1|few|TRBV20-1|TRBD2
TGCAGTGCTAGCCAACCCGCGGGACTACACTACAATGAGCAGTTCTTC
CSASQPAGLHYNEQFF
>TRBJ2-3|many|TRBV5-4|-
TGTGCCAGCAGCTTGGCATCGCCCGTCAGCACAGATACGCAGTATTTT
CASSLASPVSTDTQYF
>TRBJ2-3|-|TRBV6-5|TRBD2
TGTGCCAGCAGTTACCGCACTAGCGGGGGGGGCACAGATACGCAGTATTTT
CASSYRTSGGGTDTQYF
>TRBJ1-1|-|TRBV12-3/TRBV12-4|-
TGTGCCAGCAGTCTCCATCTGGGGAACACTGAAGCTTTCTTT
CASSLHLGNTEAFF
>TRBJ2-1|many|TRBV11-2|-
TGTGCCAGCAGCTTGGCCGGGACGGATGAGCAGTTCTTC
CASSLAGTDEQFF
>TRBJ1-5|few|TRBV18|-
TGTGCCAGCTCACCGGGACGGGGGGATCAGCCCCAGCATTTT
CASSPGRGDQPQHF
>TRBJ1-2|few|TRBV11-2|-
TGTGCCAGCAGCTTAACCGTAGGGGGGAACTATGGCTACACCTTC
CASSLTVGGNYGYTF
>TRBJ2-3|few|TRBV6-5|TRBD2
TGTGCCAGCACCTCAACCCGGGGGGGCCTATCAGATACGCAGTATTTT
CASTSTRGGLSDTQYF
>TRBJ1-4|many|TRBV6-5|-
TGTGCCAGCAGTGGACGGTCAACTAATGAAAAACTGTTTTTT
CASSGRSTNEKLFF
>TRBJ2-3|few|TRBV28|TRBD1
TGTGCCAGCAGAGACAGGGACAGCACAAGCACAGATACGCAGTATTTT
CASRDRDSTSTDTQYF
>TRBJ2-1|many|TRBV7-6|-
TGTGCCAGCAGCCCAGGGACCTACAATGAGCAGTTCTTC
CASSPGTYNEQFF
>TRBJ1-5|-|TRBV12-3/TRBV12-4|-
TGTGCCAGCAGTACAGGGCCGGGGCCCCAGCATTTT
CASSTGPGPQHF
>TRBJ1-3|few|TRBV4-1|-
TGCGCCAGCAGCCCCCTTCCGGGAAACACCATATATTTT
CASSPLPGNTIYF
>TRBJ1-1|many|TRBV5-1|TRBD1
TGCGCCAGCCGAGGACAGGGGAGTAGCACTGAAGCTTTCTTT
CASRGQGSSTEAFF
>TRBJ1-3|many|TRBV12-3/TRBV12-4|-
TGTGCCAGCAGTTTACTTGGGGGCAGTGGAAACACCATATATTTT
CASSLLGGSGNTIYF
>TRBJ2-7|many|TRBV6-1|-
TGTGCCAGCAGTGCTCGGTTTCGGGGGGCCAGCTCCTACGAGCAGTACTTC
CASSARFRGASSYEQYF
>TRBJ2-3|many|TRBV7-9|TRBD1
TGTGCCAGCAGCTTCCCCAACCGGGACAGGGATCAAACAGATACGCAGTATTTT
CASSFPNRDRDQTDTQYF
>TRBJ2-7|many|TRBV7-9|-
TGTGCCAGCAGCACGGGGATTTACGAGCAGTACTTC
CASSTGIYEQYF